The 14 T cell receptor beta chains below come from one sample, sequenced in a study of technical replicates of blood from four donors. Generated by immunoSEQ multiplex PCR, the TCRdb table keeps only in-frame clones and is missing some. The sample records 50,000 to 65,000 clones, around 93% being singletons. The sample taken for sequencing was PBMCs. Receptors originate from a human donor in good health. Some clones in this sample may be carry-over from other donors' samples.

V usage is TRBV5-1 and J usage is TRBJ2-5, with 8 bases fitting TRBD2. V trimming: 3 bases; J trimming: 3 bases; junction bases outside the gene matches: 4. Germline CDR1 reads SGHRS; CDR2 reads YFSETQ. The CDR3 spans 14 residues. The DNA for the CDR3 is TGCGCCAGCAGCTCTGGACTAGCAGAAGAGACCCAGTACTTC. Translation gives CASSSGLAEETQYF.

This chain uses TRBV10-1 with TRBJ2-5; D is possibly TRBD1 (7 bases). CDR3 length: 15 residues. The germline CDR1 and CDR2 sequences are WNHNN and SYGVQD (reference sequence). With 6 bases removed from V and 2 bases from J, the gap between germline ends came to 16 bases. DNA of the CDR3: TGCGCCAGCAGCGCCAGGGGGGCGGTGCAAGAGACCCAGTACTTC. Translation gives CASSARGAVQETQYF.

V and J are TRBV6-4 and TRBJ2-2, with 13 bases that match TRBD2. The CDR3 length is 17 residues. V was clipped by 3 bases and J by 4 bases; unmatched bases: 5. Germline V gene data show CDR1 as MRHNA and CDR2 as SNTAGT. CDR3 loop: CASSETSGGASTGELFF. The CDR3, as DNA: TGTGCCAGCAGTGAAACTAGCGGGGGGGCCAGCACCGGGGAGCTGTTTTTT.

CDR3 nucleotides: TGTGCCTGGAGTGGGCAGGGGAGAGAGACCCAGTACTTC. The encoded protein is CAWSGQGRETQYF. The V call is TRBV30, the J call TRBJ2-5, with a weak D call TRBD1 (6 bases). CDR1 is GTSNPN and CDR2 is SVGIG in the germline V gene (reference sequence). The V gene lost 1 base and the J gene lost 4 bases, with 10 bases spanning the gap. There are 13 residues in the CDR3.

The rearrangement joins TRBV7-2 to TRBJ1-3; no firm D call. Germline V gene lookup returns CDR1 SGHTA and CDR2 FQGNSA. The CDR3 has 17 amino acids. Between the trimmed V and J ends, which lost 3 bases and 0 bases, there was a span of 15 bases. The CDR3 is CASSLTPVRNSGNTIYF. CDR3 nucleotides: TGTGCCAGCAGCTTGACGCCAGTGAGGAACTCTGGAAACACCATATATTTT.

The genes are TRBV19 and TRBJ2-1; a possible D gene is TRBD2 (6 bases). Trimming took 5 bases from V and 5 from J, leaving 13 bases between them. Germline V gene data show CDR1 as LNHDA and CDR2 as SQIVND (reference sequence). This CDR3 contains 14 residues. The CDR3 region has the DNA TGTGCCAGTAGTTTGGGGGGAAGAAACAATGAGCAGTTCTTC. Its protein product is CASSLGGRNNEQFF.

Only one count was recorded for this clone. This chain joins TRBV12-5 and TRBJ2-1, with D perhaps matching TRBD2 (6 bases). The V end lost 5 bases, the J end lost 3 bases, and 14 bases lay between the germline ends. This CDR3 has 15 amino acids. Per the germline V gene, CDR1 is LGHNT and CDR2 is FRNRAP. The CDR3 region is CASGPTSLLYNEQFF. The CDR3 coding sequence is TGTGCTAGTGGTCCCACTAGCCTCCTCTACAATGAGCAGTTCTTC.

This chain uses TRBV30 with TRBJ1-1; D gene uncertain. This CDR3 has 12 amino acids. Trimming removed 3 bases from V and 1 base from J, with 6 bases in between. Germline V CDR1 and CDR2: GTSNPN, SVGIG (reference sequence). The CDR3 loop reads CAWSRENTEAFF. The DNA of the CDR3 is TGTGCCTGGAGCCGAGAGAACACTGAAGCTTTCTTT. The full variable domain, with the rest looked up from reference TRBV30 and TRBJ1-1, is SQTIHQWPATLVQPVGSPLSLECTVEGTSNPNLYWYRQAAGRGLQLLFYSVGIGQISSEVPQNLSASRPQDRQFILSSKKLLLSDSGFYLCAWSRENTEAFFGQGTRLTVV.

The V gene is TRBV5-1, the J gene TRBJ2-3; D perhaps matches TRBD2 (5 bases). CDR1 SGHRS and CDR2 YFSETQ come from the germline V gene. The length of the CDR3 is 20 residues. Trimming removed 5 bases at V and 4 bases at J, with 32 bases between. For the CDR3, the DNA is TGCGCCAGCAGGGGGTCAGACTACCCTCTTCGGATCCCGGCAGCAGATACGCAGTATTTT. Amino acid sequence: CASRGSDYPLRIPAADTQYF. Drawing the rest from reference TRBV5-1 and TRBJ2-3, the complete variable domain is KAGVTQTPRYLIKTRGQQVTLSCSPISGHRSVSWYQQTPGQGLQFLFEYFSETQRNKGNFPGRFSGRQFSNSRSEMNVSTLELGDSALYLCASRGSDYPLRIPAADTQYFGPGTRLTVL.

This clone was counted many times. This rearrangement joins TRBV6-1 to TRBJ2-4, with TRBD1 as a possible D gene (5 bases). The CDR3 contains 15 residues. Germline CDR1 and CDR2: MNHNS and SASEGT. Trimming took off 1 base at V and 5 bases at J, with 12 bases between the two ends. The DNA for the CDR3 is TGTGCCAGCAGTGAAGTAGTAGGGGATCAAAACATTCAGTACTTC. Its protein is CASSEVVGDQNIQYF.

The rearrangement joins TRBV11-3 to TRBJ2-7; the D gene is possibly TRBD2 (6 bases). CDR3 length: 13 amino acids. Germline CDR1 is SGHNT and CDR2 is YENEEA. Deletions cut 2 bases from V and 5 bases from J, with 10 bases between. The CDR3 is CASSLKEGHEQYF. CDR3 bases: TGTGCCAGCAGCTTAAAGGAGGGCCACGAGCAGTACTTC.

The rearrangement links TRBV4-1 to TRBJ2-7; D is undetermined. The CDR3 runs 13 residues. Trimming stripped 5 bases from V and 5 bases from J, with 13 bases between. Per the germline V gene, CDR1 is MGHRA and CDR2 is YSYEKL. CDR3 sequence: CASSVRGGDEQYF. CDR3 nucleotides: TGCGCCAGCAGCGTACGTGGCGGAGACGAGCAGTACTTC.

The rearrangement uses TRBV5-1 and TRBJ2-7, with 7 bases lining up with TRBD2. Looked up from germline, CDR1 is SGHRS and CDR2 is YFSETQ. The CDR3 totals 15 residues. The junction had 9 bases not matched to a gene; V was cut back by 4 bases and J by 2 bases. The CDR3 DNA sequence: TGCGCCAGCAGCCGGGAGCGGGGACCAACCTACGAGCAGTACTTC. The encoded protein is CASSRERGPTYEQYF.

V is TRBV25-1 and J is TRBJ2-3, with a tentative D call TRBD2 (6 bases). CDR3 length equals 15 residues. Germline V gene data show CDR1 as MGHDK and CDR2 as SYGVNS. V was trimmed by 1 base and J by 1 base, leaving 9 bases between them. The CDR3 coding sequence is TGTGCCAGCAGTGAATGGGGAGGAGGCACAGATACGCAGTATTTT. Its protein is CASSEWGGGTDTQYF.